Listed below are T cell receptor beta chains from one sample, sequenced in a study of T-cell reconstitution after alpha-beta-depleted transplantation in children. Each CDR3 protein gets one entry after TCRdb re-called the PCR reads with MiXCR. The table records roughly 300,000 distinct CDR3 sequences, approximately 9.8% of them present only once. Sample: PBMCs from the stem cell graft donor, taken from the stem cell graft. The receptors were sampled from a human donor who donated a stem cell graft to a child with SCID. Each CDR3 is given with its conserved first and last residue.

>17|TRBV15|TRBJ2-5
CATSRLDGTEAQETQYF
>14|TRBV29-1|TRBJ1-1
CSVDLDSVGTEAFF
>14|TRBV10-2|TRBJ2-2
CASRDRANTGELFF
>14|TRBV7-9|TRBJ2-4
CASSIQGPKNIQYF
>18|TRBV11-1|TRBJ2-2
CASKASRRGPFSAGELFF
>14|TRBV12-3/TRBV12-4|TRBJ2-7
CASRSWGAGDEQYF
>13|TRBV11-3|TRBJ2-1
CASSSASYNEQFF
>14|TRBV7-9|TRBJ1-6
CASSSGEFTSPLHF
>13|TRBV25-1|TRBJ2-7
CASRTPINNEQYF
>15|TRBV5-1|TRBJ2-7
CASSLAGTGYYEQYF
>13|TRBV29-1|TRBJ1-1
CSGLMSAYTEAFF
>12|TRBV5-1|TRBJ2-4
CASSFNGNDEYF
>16|TRBV7-6|TRBJ2-2
CASSSQEFPNTGELFF
>13|TRBV7-2|TRBJ1-2
CASSSLDGDGYTF
>15|TRBV12-3/TRBV12-4|TRBJ1-2
CASSLGWGVNYGYTF
>17|TRBV15|TRBJ1-4
CATSREEATPLTEKLFF
>16|TRBV3-1|TRBJ2-3
CASSQDWAGGADTQYF
>14|TRBV4-1|TRBJ2-7
CASSQAGSPYEQYF
>15|TRBV6-2/TRBV6-3|TRBJ2-7
CASRQDPPGPYEQYF
>14|TRBV10-1|TRBJ2-1
CASSESRGYNEQFF
>13|TRBV18|TRBJ2-7
CASSLDGWNEQYF
>15|TRBV15|TRBJ2-3
CATRALGQGTDTQYF
>16|TRBV4-1|TRBJ2-3
CASSFSPGLAVDTQYF
>12|TRBV20-1|TRBJ2-2
CSALGPVGELFF
>16|TRBV6-2/TRBV6-3|TRBJ2-3
CASSPYLGGAFYTQYF
>14|TRBV4-1|TRBJ2-1
CASSQGDRGDEQFF
>14|TRBV4-1|TRBJ2-5
CASSPWGGLETQYF
>13|TRBV4-1|TRBJ2-1
CASSPSEYNEQFF
>17|TRBV11-2|TRBJ2-2
CASSPSRDRGNTGELFF
>13|TRBV12-3/TRBV12-4|TRBJ2-1
CASSSPGDNEQFF
>12|TRBV13|TRBJ2-3
CASSFTGDTQYF
>14|TRBV11-2|TRBJ2-3
CASRRGKHRATQYF
>12|TRBV20-1|TRBJ2-1
CSARQSLNEQFF
>14|TRBV5-1|TRBJ2-5
CASSLAGGSETQYF
>15|TRBV12-3/TRBV12-4|TRBJ1-2
CASSTGQGGPYGYTF
>15|TRBV5-1|TRBJ1-6
CASSLTSGRNSPLHF
>13|TRBV20-1|TRBJ2-5
CSASWTGKETQYF
>16|TRBV5-6|TRBJ2-5
CTSSLLDHWPSETQYF
>14|TRBV5-6|TRBJ2-5
CASSQGLNQETQYF
>14|TRBV25-1|TRBJ2-2
CASSFGGNTGELFF
>15|TRBV5-1|TRBJ2-1
CASSLSPGSYNEQFF
>16|TRBV10-3|TRBJ1-6
CAISDFWAEQFLPFHF
>15|TRBV5-1|TRBJ2-1
CASSLTSGGGNEQFF
>15|TRBV12-3/TRBV12-4|TRBJ2-1
CASSLSGRSYNEQFF
>14|TRBV5-1|TRBJ1-3
CASSLQGGEDTIYF
>16|TRBV6-1|TRBJ2-1
CASSPTLAGSGNEQFF